The 29 T cell receptor beta chains reported below all come from one sample, sequenced in a study of control samples from healthy donors and cancer patients (TCRdb year 2020). The library was built by means of the immunoSEQ multiplex PCR assay. The source is immuneACCESS, and TCRdb retained only in-frame sequences with V and J called. Part of the clones is not carried over; for the studies checked, unresolved V genes explain less than half of this, and the remainder is unexplained. The sample records some 160,000 clones, about 94% of which are singletons. The top ten hold 0.68% of the sample. The sequencing sample was made of blood. The source of these receptors is a woman aged 25 to 39 in good health.

This chain joins TRBV12-3 or TRBV12-4 and TRBJ2-1; TRBD2 agrees at 8 bases. This CDR3 has 13 residues. J lost 9 bases, V lost 6 bases, and 7 bases had no gene match. CDR3 sequence reads: CASSRAGVSEQFF. The CDR3 region has the DNA TGTGCCAGCAGCCGAGCGGGAGTATCTGAGCAGTTCTTC.

This clone was counted a single time. V is TRBV5-4 and J is TRBJ2-3; D is unclear. The length of the CDR3 is 14 residues. Germline V gives CDR1 SGHNT, CDR2 YYREEE (reference sequence). V was cut by 4 bases and J by 0 bases, with 9 bases left in between. The chain's CDR3 is CASSRPSSTDTQYF. CDR3 nucleotide sequence: TGTGCCAGCAGCCGCCCCTCTAGCACAGATACGCAGTATTTT.

This clone appeared a single time. CDR3 in amino acids: CASSFAKNTEAFF. Written as DNA, the CDR3 is TGTGCCAGCAGTTTCGCTAAGAACACTGAAGCTTTCTTT. The rearrangement uses TRBV28 and TRBJ1-1; D unresolved. Germline CDR1 reads MDHEN; CDR2 reads SYDVKM. V was trimmed by 3 bases and J by 1 base, leaving 6 bases between them. This CDR3 has 13 residues.

The CDR3, as DNA: TGTGCCAGCAGCCGAGACAGGAACACTGAAGCTTTCTTT. Translated: CASSRDRNTEAFF. The V gene is TRBV2, the J gene TRBJ1-1; possibly TRBD1 for D (5 bases). Trimming took off 6 bases at V and 1 base at J, with 9 bases between the two ends. The germline V gene has CDR1 SNHLY and CDR2 FYNNEI. There are 13 residues in the CDR3.

The chain is built from TRBV9 and TRBJ2-7; perhaps TRBD2 as D (6 bases). CDR1 is SGDLS and CDR2 is YYNGEE in the germline V gene. Trimming shortened V by 4 bases and J by 2 bases, and 13 bases separated the two germline ends. The length of the CDR3 is 14 residues. The CDR3 region is CASSPTGSTYEQYF. CDR3 DNA: TGTGCCAGCAGCCCCACCGGGAGTACCTACGAGCAGTACTTC. Full variable domain (remainder filled in from reference TRBV9 and TRBJ2-7): DSGVTQTPKHLITATGQRVTLRCSPRSGDLSVYWYQQSLDQGLQFLIQYYNGEERAKGNILERFSAQQFPDLHSELNLSSLELGDSALYFCASSPTGSTYEQYFGPGTRLTVT.

The chain links TRBV5-4 to TRBJ2-7, with 7 bases identical to TRBD1. There are 14 residues in the CDR3. The V gene end was trimmed by 4 bases and the J gene end by 6 bases; junction bases not matched to a gene: 10. The germline V gene encodes CDR1 SGHNT and CDR2 YYREEE (reference sequence). The chain's CDR3 is CASSSDRAGPEQYF. The CDR3 bases are TGTGCCAGCAGCAGTGACAGGGCGGGTCCCGAGCAGTACTTC.

To note about this clone: In the same sample, other DNA sequences code for this CDR3. Here the CDR3 reads CASSPPGWGNQPQHF. The CDR3 DNA sequence: TGTGCCAGCTCACCACCAGGTTGGGGCAATCAGCCCCAGCATTTT. The chain combines TRBV18 with TRBJ1-5; D not resolved. Trimming left V 0 bases short and J 2 bases short, with 8 bases between. CDR3 size: 15 residues. CDR1 is KGHSH and CDR2 is LQKENI in the germline V gene.

V and J are TRBV5-4 and TRBJ2-1, with 7 bases identical to TRBD2. This CDR3 region has 16 residues. CDR1 SGHNT and CDR2 YYREEE come from the germline V gene (reference sequence). The junction had 13 bases not matched to a gene; V was cut back by 3 bases and J by 7 bases. CDR3 coding DNA: TGTGCCAGCAGCTCTGGACTTGGGGGAGGGCCAAATGAGCAGTTCTTC. Protein product: CASSSGLGGGPNEQFF.

The genes are TRBV13 and TRBJ2-1, with D uncertain. CDR1 and CDR2 (germline): PRHDT, FYEKMQ (reference sequence). V was trimmed by 2 bases and J by 7 bases, leaving 6 bases between them. The CDR3 spans 12 residues. This CDR3 reads CASSLIKNEQFF. The CDR3, as DNA: TGTGCCAGCAGCTTAATCAAGAATGAGCAGTTCTTC.

V usage is TRBV6-1 and J usage is TRBJ1-5; D is perhaps TRBD1 (5 bases). Trimming removed 3 bases at V and 0 bases at J, with 18 bases between. The CDR3 extends over 18 amino acids. Germline V lookup: CDR1 MNHNS, CDR2 SASEGT. CDR3 loop: CASSDGGGGYGSNQPQHF. CDR3 coding DNA: TGTGCCAGCAGTGACGGGGGGGGTGGTTACGGTAGCAATCAGCCCCAGCATTTT.

The chain employs TRBV11-2 and TRBJ2-7; 7 nucleotides line up with TRBD2. CDR3 size: 14 residues. J lost 4 bases, V lost 5 bases, and 8 bases had no gene match. CDR1 is SGHAT and CDR2 is FQNNGV in the germline V gene. The CDR3 protein is CASSRPGLWYEQYF. As DNA, the CDR3 is TGTGCCAGCAGCCGACCGGGACTATGGTACGAGCAGTACTTC.

The V call is TRBV5-1, the J call TRBJ1-1; D is unclear. Trimming cost V 1 base and J 5 bases, with 12 bases left between them. CDR3 length: 14 amino acids. Germline V lookup: CDR1 SGHRS, CDR2 YFSETQ. CDR3 in amino acids: CASSLSAAITEAFF. Written as DNA, the CDR3 is TGCGCCAGCAGCTTGTCGGCCGCGATTACTGAAGCTTTCTTT.

The CDR3 region has the DNA TGTGCCAGCGGGGGCAGGGTTAGATCCGGAGGGATTATCGGGGAGCTGTTTTTT. Translated, it gives CASGGRVRSGGIIGELFF. V usage is TRBV28 and J usage is TRBJ2-2; D tentatively fits TRBD1 or TRBD2 (6 bases each). The length of the CDR3 is 18 residues. Germline V gene data show CDR1 as MDHEN and CDR2 as SYDVKM. Trimming took 8 bases from V and 7 from J, leaving 29 bases between them.

The V gene is TRBV29-1, the J gene TRBJ1-2; 7 bases match TRBD1. CDR3 length: 13 residues. Germline CDR1 SQVTM, CDR2 ANQGSEA. Germline trimming cut 5 bases from V and 0 bases from J; bases unmatched to any gene: 3. CDR3 sequence reads: CSVLGQPNYGYTF. DNA of the CDR3: TGCAGCGTTCTGGGACAGCCTAACTATGGCTACACCTTC.

V gene TRBV27 combines with J gene TRBJ1-4; D is unclear. CDR3 length equals 16 residues. The V and J ends lost 3 bases and 7 bases respectively, with 18 bases between them. CDR1 MNHEY and CDR2 SMNVEV come from the germline V gene (reference sequence). The CDR3, as DNA: TGTGCCAGCAGTTTGTCGGGGTCCGCCTTAGTTGAAAAACTGTTTTTT. It yields the protein CASSLSGSALVEKLFF.

Here the CDR3 reads CASSFRTGMGLFF. As DNA, the CDR3 is TGTGCCAGCAGTTTCCGGACAGGGATGGGGCTGTTTTTT. The chain uses TRBV27 and TRBJ2-2; 8 bases match TRBD1. Germline CDR1 and CDR2: MNHEY and SMNVEV (reference sequence). The CDR3 totals 13 residues. Trimming took 3 bases from V and 13 from J; bases not matched to a gene: 7.

The chain carries TRBV9 and TRBJ2-3, with 11 bases matching TRBD1. The CDR3 contains 16 residues. The germline CDR1 and CDR2 sequences are SGDLS and YYNGEE. Trimming cost V 4 bases and J 5 bases; bases outside gene matches: 9. The CDR3 sequence is CASSPRGQGGVDTQYF. As DNA, the CDR3 is TGTGCCAGCAGCCCCCGGGGACAGGGGGGCGTAGATACGCAGTATTTT.

The CDR3 loop is CASSVGQPTSGRADEQFF. CDR3 DNA sequence: TGTGCCAGCAGTGTCGGACAGCCTACTAGCGGGAGGGCCGATGAGCAGTTCTTC. V gene TRBV6-4 combines with J gene TRBJ2-1; 13 bases match TRBD2. The CDR3 is 18 residues long. V shed 4 bases and J 8 bases; nucleotides not matched to a gene: 14. Per germline, CDR1 MRHNA and CDR2 SNTAGT.

This sequence joins TRBV27 and TRBJ2-7; D is undetermined. The CDR3 is 16 residues long. Trimming removed 0 bases at V and 3 bases at J, with 15 bases between. Per the germline V gene, CDR1 is MNHEY and CDR2 is SMNVEV (reference sequence). The CDR3 DNA reads TGTGCCAGCAGTTTATCTCTAGAGACCCTATTCTACGAGCAGTACTTC. Amino acid sequence: CASSLSLETLFYEQYF.

The genes are TRBV9 and TRBJ1-2; D unresolved. Germline CDR1 reads SGDLS; CDR2 reads YYNGEE. Trimming removed 0 bases at V and 2 bases at J, with 17 bases between. The CDR3 extends over 17 amino acids. CDR3 region: CASSVESWQATNYGYTF. As DNA, the CDR3 is TGTGCCAGCAGCGTAGAGTCGTGGCAGGCCACCAACTATGGCTACACCTTC. The full variable domain, with the rest looked up from reference TRBV9 and TRBJ1-2, is DSGVTQTPKHLITATGQRVTLRCSPRSGDLSVYWYQQSLDQGLQFLIQYYNGEERAKGNILERFSAQQFPDLHSELNLSSLELGDSALYFCASSVESWQATNYGYTFGSGTRLTVV.

The rearrangement joins TRBV7-3 to TRBJ2-7; TRBD1 or TRBD2 may be the D gene (5 bases each). V was cut by 3 bases and J by 2 bases, with 14 bases left in between. The CDR3 is 15 residues long. Germline loops: CDR1 SGHTA, CDR2 FQGTGA. The CDR3 DNA follows: TGTGCCAGCAGCTTCCTTTTTCGGGGACCCTACGAGCAGTACTTC. This encodes CASSFLFRGPYEQYF.

This chain connects TRBV2 to TRBJ1-3; D is unresolved. The length of the CDR3 is 12 residues. V lost 6 bases and J lost 2, with 5 bases in between. Per the germline V gene, CDR1 is SNHLY and CDR2 is FYNNEI. The CDR3 nucleotides are TGTGCCAGCAGGGCAGCTGGAAACACCATATATTTT. It codes for CASRAAGNTIYF.

The V call is TRBV7-8, the J call TRBJ2-3; TRBD2 matches 13 bases. Germline loops: CDR1 SGHVS, CDR2 FQNEAQ. Germline trimming cut 3 bases from V and 3 bases from J; bases unmatched to any gene: 9. The CDR3 consists of 18 residues. The CDR3 DNA follows: TGTGCCAGCAGCTTGCGTGGACTAGCGGGAGTCGGGACAGATACGCAGTATTTT. Translated: CASSLRGLAGVGTDTQYF.

CDR3 region: CASSPFWGANEKLFF. The CDR3 DNA sequence: TGTGCCAGCAGCCCGTTTTGGGGGGCTAATGAAAAACTGTTTTTT. This chain links TRBV9 with TRBJ1-4; a possible D gene is TRBD1 (5 bases). Looked up from germline, CDR1 is SGDLS and CDR2 is YYNGEE. The CDR3 loop spans 15 amino acids. The germline V and J ends were trimmed by 4 bases and 3 bases, with 13 bases remaining between them. The full variable domain, rest sourced from reference TRBV9 and TRBJ1-4, is DSGVTQTPKHLITATGQRVTLRCSPRSGDLSVYWYQQSLDQGLQFLIQYYNGEERAKGNILERFSAQQFPDLHSELNLSSLELGDSALYFCASSPFWGANEKLFFGSGTQLSVL.

This clone appeared once. This chain connects TRBV6-5 to TRBJ2-2; TRBD2 agrees at 8 bases. The CDR3 totals 14 residues. V was clipped by 8 bases and J by 4 bases; unmatched bases: 6. Germline CDR1 MNHEY, CDR2 SVGAGI. CDR3 amino acids: CASRRSGGTGELFF. For the CDR3, the DNA is TGTGCCAGCCGGCGGAGCGGGGGCACCGGGGAGCTGTTTTTT.

The V and J genes are TRBV15 and TRBJ2-5; D is unclear. The ends were cut back, 3 bases at V and 1 base at J, with 3 bases in the middle. The CDR3 length is 12 residues. Germline-derived CDR1 and CDR2 are LNHNV and YYDKDF (reference sequence). The CDR3 spells CATSRVQETQYF. The CDR3 DNA reads TGTGCCACCAGCAGGGTCCAAGAGACCCAGTACTTC. Using reference TRBV15 and TRBJ2-5 for the parts outside the CDR3, the full variable domain is DAMVIQNPRYQVTQFGKPVTLSCSQTLNHNVMYWYQQKSSQAPKLLFHYYDKDFNNEADTPDNFQSRRPNTSFCFLDIRSPGLGDTAMYLCATSRVQETQYFGPGTRLLVL.

This sequence joins TRBV3-1 (or the pseudogene TRBV3-2) and TRBJ2-2; TRBD2 might be the D (6 bases). CDR3 length: 16 residues. V lost 6 bases and J 4 bases, leaving 18 bases between the germline ends. Germline V CDR1 and CDR2: LGHDT, YNNKEL (reference sequence). CDR3: CASSTWPQRATGELFF. The CDR3 DNA is TGTGCCAGCAGTACCTGGCCCCAGCGGGCCACCGGGGAGCTGTTTTTT.

The genes are TRBV5-1 and TRBJ2-1, with 9 positions matching TRBD2. The CDR3 has 14 residues. The J segment lost 7 bases and the V segment lost 4 bases, leaving 6 bases of the junction unmatched. Germline CDR1 is SGHRS and CDR2 is YFSETQ. The CDR3 protein is CASSAGGLENEQFF. DNA of the CDR3: TGCGCCAGCAGCGCGGGAGGGTTGGAGAATGAGCAGTTCTTC.

The gene calls are TRBV19 and TRBJ1-5; D gene ambiguous. The germline V gene has CDR1 LNHDA and CDR2 SQIVND (reference sequence). This CDR3 spans 14 amino acids. Trimming removed 3 bases at V and 3 bases at J, with 9 bases between. Here the CDR3 reads CASSIWVANQPQHF. As DNA, the CDR3 is TGTGCCAGTAGTATTTGGGTGGCCAATCAGCCCCAGCATTTT.